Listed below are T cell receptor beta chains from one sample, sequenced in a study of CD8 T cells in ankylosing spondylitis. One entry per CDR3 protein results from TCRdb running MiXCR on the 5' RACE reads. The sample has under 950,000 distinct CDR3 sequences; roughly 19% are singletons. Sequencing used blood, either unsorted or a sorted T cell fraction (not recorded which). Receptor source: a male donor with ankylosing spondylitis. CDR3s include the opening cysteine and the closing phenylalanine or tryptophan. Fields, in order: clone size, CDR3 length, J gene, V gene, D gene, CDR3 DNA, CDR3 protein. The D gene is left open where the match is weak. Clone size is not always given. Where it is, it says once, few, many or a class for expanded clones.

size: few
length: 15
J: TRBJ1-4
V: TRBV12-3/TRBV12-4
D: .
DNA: TGTGCCAGCAGTTTATCGGAGGGAGTTTACGAAAAACTGTTTTTT
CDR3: CASSLSEGVYEKLFF

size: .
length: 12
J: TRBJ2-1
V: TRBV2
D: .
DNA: TGTGCCACCCGGGAATACCGTAATGAGCAGTTCTTC
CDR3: CATREYRNEQFF

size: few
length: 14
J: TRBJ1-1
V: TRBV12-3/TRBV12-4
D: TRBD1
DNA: TGTGCCAGCAGGACTACAGGGGGCTTCACTGAAGCTTTCTTT
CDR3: CASRTTGGFTEAFF

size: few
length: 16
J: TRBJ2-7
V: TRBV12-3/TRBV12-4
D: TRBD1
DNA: TGTGCCAGCAGCTACCGCCGAGGGGGCGCCCGGAACGAGCAGTACTTC
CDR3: CASSYRRGGARNEQYF

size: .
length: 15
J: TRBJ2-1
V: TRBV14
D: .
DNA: TGTGCCAGCAGCCAAGATCTCGCCTGGTACAATGAGCAGTTCTTC
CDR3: CASSQDLAWYNEQFF

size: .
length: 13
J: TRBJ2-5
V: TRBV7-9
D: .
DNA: TGTGCCAGCTGGTCCAGGGATCAAGAGACCCAGTACTTC
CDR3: CASWSRDQETQYF

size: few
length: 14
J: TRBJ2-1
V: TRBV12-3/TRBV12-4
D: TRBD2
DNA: TGTGCCAGCACTGGGGGGGGTTTATACAATGAGCAGTTCTTC
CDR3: CASTGGGLYNEQFF

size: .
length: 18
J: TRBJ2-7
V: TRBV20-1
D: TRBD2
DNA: TGCAGTGCTAGAGGTGGACTAGCGGGAGGGCCCTACTCCTACGAGCAGTACTTC
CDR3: CSARGGLAGGPYSYEQYF

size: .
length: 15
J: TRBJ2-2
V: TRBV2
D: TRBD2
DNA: TGTGCCAGCAGTGAAGGACTAGCGGGGGGCGGGGAGCTGTTTTTT
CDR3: CASSEGLAGGGELFF

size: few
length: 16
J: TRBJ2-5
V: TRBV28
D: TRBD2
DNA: TGTGCCAGCAGTTTAGGGACTAGCGGGAGTGTGGAGACCCAGTACTTC
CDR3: CASSLGTSGSVETQYF

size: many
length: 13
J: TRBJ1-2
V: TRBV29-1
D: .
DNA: TGCAGCGTTGAATGGGAGTCTAACTATGGCTACACCTTC
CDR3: CSVEWESNYGYTF

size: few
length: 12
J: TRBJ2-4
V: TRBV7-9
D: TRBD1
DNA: TGTGCCACCTCGGACAGGGGGCAAGTTCAGTACTTC
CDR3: CATSDRGQVQYF

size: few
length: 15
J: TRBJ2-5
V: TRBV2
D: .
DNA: TGTGCCAGCAGTGAACTGGGCAGGGCCCAAGAGACCCAGTACTTC
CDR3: CASSELGRAQETQYF